This TCR beta chain came from a study of beta chain features in type 1 diabetes. The entirety of the isolated RNA underwent reverse transcription, so expressed TCRB transcripts were sequenced. Assay used: immunoSEQ multiplex PCR; TCRdb lists only in-frame clones, some missing. The sample includes hundreds of thousands of clones, 13% seen only once; the top ten take 0.022%. Findings of the study overall: People with Type 1 diabetes carried modestly yet significantly shorter TCRB CDR3s in all four CD4+ subsets.

In germline, CDR1 is PRHDT, CDR2 FYEKMQ (reference sequence). This CDR3 spans 14 amino acids. The V end was cut by 6 bases, the J end by 7 bases, with 19 bases between. Regarding this clone: Its antigen is undetermined.

V is TRBV13 and J is TRBJ2-7, with a weak D call TRBD2 (6 bases). The sequence came from a man younger than 35 with type 1 diabetes. The sample consisted of naive CD4+ T cells from blood. CDR3: CASRTWRVMGEQYF. The CDR3 nucleotides read TGTGCCAGCAGGACCTGGAGGGTTATGGGGGAGCAGTACTTC. The full variable domain, in which reference TRBV13 and TRBJ2-7 provide the parts outside the CDR3, is AAGVIQSPRHLIKEKRETATLKCYPIPRHDTVYWYQQGPGQDPQFLISFYEKMQSDKGSIPDRFSAQQFSDYHSELNMSSLELGDSALYFCASRTWRVMGEQYFGPGTRLTVT.